This T cell receptor (beta chain) emerged from a study of blood T cell repertoires in COVID-19. Study context: The samples span acute and convalescent COVID-19 from the United States, Italy and Spain. T cells, B-cell-depleted T cells, or PBMCs supplied cDNA or gDNA.

The CDR3 contains 14 residues. The ends lost 6 bases at V and 8 bases at J; junction bases unmatched: 5. Germline loops: CDR1 MNHEY, CDR2 SMNVEV (reference sequence). Cohorts were determined from participant-reported clinical history. Before they entered the study, exposed participants had met a COVID-19 case within 2 weeks. Measured with immunoSEQ multiplex PCR; TCRdb has only the in-frame clones, and not every one. The table has approximately 200,000 clones, 86% seen once; the top ten hold approximately 4%. Sequencing was carried out using PBMCs or T cells enriched from blood (not recorded which). This receptor was obtained from a woman younger than 45 who had been exposed to COVID-19. This chain uses TRBV27 with TRBJ1-6, with 9 bases that match TRBD1. The CDR3 protein is CASRMDRGYSPLHF. CDR3 DNA: TGTGCCAGCAGGATGGACAGGGGTTATTCACCCCTCCACTTT.